This T cell receptor (beta chain) was identified in a study of lymphopenia after photon versus proton radiotherapy (dated by TCRdb to the late 2010s). Background for the entire study: The study compared the immunological effects of photon versus proton radiation therapy in patients with gastrointestinal tumors who developed high-grade lymphopenia. A cohort of about 20 patients with gastrointestinal tumors who received either photon or proton therapy and subsequently developed lymphopenia was included. The study was designed to characterize how the impact on the immune system differs between the two radiation modalities. Study-wide findings and limitations: Across the cohort, an inverse correlation was found between a larger post-nadir drop in TCR diversity and overall survival time among patients who died. During treatment, patients who received proton therapy stayed relatively stable, whereas patients who received photon therapy lost naive T cells and TCR diversity and gained effector/memory populations. Once the lymphocyte count had reached its nadir, the repertoires of photon-treated patients showed oligoclonal expansion, particularly of CD8+ Temra cells, and this expansion drove the decline in diversity. The survival association was assessed only in patients who died, and the authors presented better survival with proton therapy as a possibility rather than a demonstrated result.

The protocol used for the library was the immunoSEQ multiplex PCR assay. Deep sequencing of rearranged TCR beta loci, alongside multiparametric flow cytometry, was used to profile T cell repertoires. TCRdb stores this immuneACCESS table with in-frame sequences only. Part of the clones is absent; in the studies checked, under half of the shortfall reflects unresolved V genes, and no reason is known for the rest. Across this sample there are 70,000 or so clones, with approximately 91% seen only once. Approximately 2.9% of the sample is in the top ten clones. Comments on this clone: No cognate antigen has been identified for it. No qualities accompany the bases; no much larger clone lies one base away.

The sample in question was peripheral blood, obtained from a patient treated with photon-based radiotherapy. The sequence was obtained from a woman in her sixties or seventies with pancreatic cancer.

At the DNA level, the sequence is TGTGCCATCAGTGCAGGGCGGGATAATTCACCCCTCCACTTT. This codes for CAISAGRDNSPLHF. The chain joins TRBV10-3 to TRBJ1-6; a tentative D call is TRBD1 (5 bases match). Including cysteine and phenylalanine, the CDR3 has 14 amino acids. Only the CDR3 DNA stays, 42 bases, in frame from base 1. The germline V gene yields ENHRY for CDR1 and SYGVKD for CDR2. V is clipped by 4 bases and J by 5 bases, and the sequence between their germline boundaries is 9 bases long.